This TCR beta chain stems from a study of blood T cell repertoires in COVID-19. The CDR3 sequence is 11 residues long. The V and J ends lost 1 base and 10 bases respectively, with 10 bases between them. The germline gives CDR1 SQVTM, CDR2 ANQGSEA. Data came from immunoSEQ multiplex PCR; TCRdb stores just in-frame clones and leaves some out. The sample has fewer than 450,000 clones; over 70% are singletons. The material sequenced was peripheral blood. The J gene is TRBJ1-1, the V gene TRBV29-1; D unclear. The clonotype comes from a woman aged 45 to 65 with COVID-19, enrolled during active disease. This CDR3 is CSVEGATLAFF. The CDR3 DNA reads as TGCAGCGTTGAAGGGGCTACCCTAGCTTTCTTT.